The 8 T cell receptor beta chains below come from one sample, sequenced in a study of CD8 T cells in Susac syndrome. The RNA input was about 0.45 to 1 ug, and it was reverse transcribed with random hexamers. TCRdb analysed the immunoSEQ multiplex PCR reads with MiXCR anew, one entry per CDR3 protein. The sample has more than 200,000 distinct CDR3 sequences; 85% to 95% are singletons. The sample taken for sequencing was CD4+ T cells from PBMCs. The source is a human donor with Susac syndrome.

The chain links TRBV12-3 or TRBV12-4 to TRBJ1-2; 7 positions match TRBD1. Germline trimming cut 6 bases from V and 3 bases from J; bases unmatched to any gene: 7. This CDR3 is 14 amino acids long. The chain's CDR3 is CASSRTGGDYGYTF. The CDR3 nucleotides read TGTGCCAGCAGCCGGACAGGCGGAGACTATGGCTACACCTTC.

The chain has TRBV5-4 and TRBJ1-1; 9 nucleotides match TRBD1. From germline, CDR1 is SGHNT and CDR2 YYREEE (reference sequence). The CDR3 is 15 residues long. Trimming cost V 2 bases and J 2 bases; bases outside gene matches: 4. CDR3 loop: CASSFRTGENTEAFF. DNA for the CDR3: TGTGCCAGCAGCTTTCGGACAGGGGAAAACACTGAAGCTTTCTTT.

The chain recombines TRBV19 with TRBJ1-3; D not resolved. Germline loops: CDR1 LNHDA, CDR2 SQIVND (reference sequence). There are 15 residues in the CDR3. V lost 5 bases, J lost 0 bases, and 11 bases lay in between. The CDR3 DNA follows: TGTGCCAGTAGTCTTCGACGGGACTCTGGAAACACCATATATTTT. It specifies CASSLRRDSGNTIYF.

J is TRBJ1-1 and V is TRBV6-5; D is possibly TRBD1 (6 bases). Germline assignment: CDR1 MNHEY and CDR2 SVGAGI. V dropped 2 bases and J dropped 4 bases, with 14 bases sitting between them. This CDR3 region has 15 residues. Here the CDR3 reads CASSYAGAWGTEAFF. CDR3 coding DNA: TGTGCCAGCAGTTACGCAGGGGCTTGGGGCACTGAAGCTTTCTTT.

This chain connects TRBV15 to TRBJ1-2; D is uncertain. Trimming left V 0 bases short and J 6 bases short, with 8 bases between. This CDR3 contains 13 residues. Germline values: CDR1 LNHNV, CDR2 YYDKDF (reference sequence). The CDR3 protein is CATSRDGRNGYTF. The CDR3 nucleotides read TGTGCCACCAGCAGAGACGGGCGGAATGGCTACACCTTC.

This chain uses TRBV18 with TRBJ2-5; perhaps TRBD1 as D (6 bases). The CDR3 contains 13 residues. The germline V gene encodes CDR1 KGHSH and CDR2 LQKENI. V was shortened by 2 bases and J by 4 bases, with 8 bases between the two germline ends. Here the CDR3 DNA reads TGTGCCAGCTCACCAGGACAGTCAGAGACCCAGTACTTC. It is translated as CASSPGQSETQYF. The whole variable domain, filled in from reference TRBV18 and TRBJ2-5, reads NAGVMQNPRHLVRRRGQEARLRCSPMKGHSHVYWYRQLPEEGLKFMVYLQKENIIDESGMPKERFSAEFPKEGPSILRIQQVVRGDSAAYFCASSPGQSETQYFGPGTRLLVL.

The chain joins TRBV6-5 to TRBJ2-7, with 7 bases matching TRBD2. Per germline, CDR1 MNHEY and CDR2 SVGAGI. This CDR3 has 14 residues. V dropped 3 bases and J dropped 2; count of bases not matched to a gene: 4. The CDR3 reads CASSYLAGAYEQYF. CDR3 DNA: TGTGCCAGCAGTTATCTTGCGGGGGCCTACGAGCAGTACTTC.

The rearrangement uses TRBV20-1 and TRBJ2-7; TRBD1 agrees at 7 bases. V dropped 2 bases and J dropped 0; count of bases not matched to a gene: 4. The CDR3 loop spans 14 amino acids. Per germline, CDR1 DFQATT and CDR2 SNEGSKA (reference sequence). This CDR3 reads CSARPGQTSYEQYF. CDR3 nucleotide sequence: TGCAGTGCTAGACCGGGACAGACCTCCTACGAGCAGTACTTC.